This paragraph covers one T cell receptor beta chain sequence. TCRdb's copy holds only in-frame clones and misses some; the assay was immunoSEQ multiplex PCR. The repertoire holds 950,000 to 1,300,000 clones, with around four fifths as singletons. The record originates from a study of shared clonotypes between healthy human individuals. With 5 bases clipped from V and 1 base from J, the junction kept 8 bases outside the gene matches. This CDR3 has 15 amino acids. Germline lookup yields CDR1 SGHDT and CDR2 YYEEEE. Sequencing was performed on memory CD4+ T cells sorted from blood. The subset: CD45RA-negative fraction. The gene calls are TRBV5-6 and TRBJ1-1; 7 positions match TRBD1. The clonotype comes from a young man in good health. CDR3 region: CASSSASGGNTEAFF. The CDR3 nucleotides are TGTGCCAGCAGTTCCGCCTCAGGGGGGAACACTGAAGCTTTCTTT.